This T cell receptor beta chain was obtained from a study of blood T cells in healthy people across ages. General study findings and limits: Age advanced and TCR beta diversity per million T cells fell, roughly linearly. It was not possible, with unsorted PBMCs, to conclusively compare naive and antigen-experienced cells.

A second PCR of about 6 to 11 cycles used a sample-barcoded 5' primer and a J-beta primer mix. Per sample, CDR3-containing paired-end reads numbered at least 2.5 million. TCRdb analysed the 5' RACE reads with MiXCR anew, one entry per CDR3 protein. The table records more than 800,000 distinct CDR3 sequences, 40% to 45% of them present only once. With respect to this clonotype: What it binds is not known.

The sequencing input was blood. This TCR was recovered from a woman aged 60-75 years in good health.

CDR3 sequence: CSGETGLNTEAFF. The CDR3 bases are TGCAGCGGAGAGACAGGGTTGAACACTGAAGCTTTCTTT. The V call is TRBV29-1, the J call TRBJ1-1; 7 nucleotides align to TRBD1. V was pared by 7 bases and J by 0 bases, with 5 bases of the junction left unmatched. The CDR3 is 13 amino acids. Germline CDR1 and CDR2: SQVTM and ANQGSEA.